The 2 T cell receptor beta chains in this list originate from one sample, sequenced in a study of T-cell reconstitution after alpha-beta-depleted transplantation in children. Molecular barcoding with unique molecular identifiers was used for the TCRbeta library. TCRdb re-derived calls from the PCR reads in MiXCR, one entry per CDR3 protein. This table holds fewer than 750,000 distinct CDR3 sequences, 20% to 25% found once. Source: PBMCs, mostly from graft donor cells, taken 360 days after TCRalphabeta/CD19-depleted stem cell transplant. The receptors derive from a boy in the first two years of life who had a stem cell transplant for acute myeloid leukemia, so the T cells may come from the graft donor.

The chain employs TRBV7-2 and TRBJ2-3, with a tentative D call TRBD1 (5 bases). CDR1 is SGHTA and CDR2 is FQGNSA in the germline V gene. This CDR3 comprises 17 residues. The V gene lost 0 bases and the J gene lost 0 bases, with 13 bases spanning the gap. The CDR3 sequence is CASSLAGRFPSTDTQYF. The CDR3 DNA sequence: TGTGCCAGCAGCTTAGCGGGGCGGTTCCCTAGCACAGATACGCAGTATTTT.

This clonotype was counted many times. One end of the junction does not line up with germline, which may come from a read error. The chain combines TRBV5-1 with TRBJ2-1, with a possible D match to TRBD2 (6 bases). The germline V gene has CDR1 SGHRS and CDR2 YFSETQ. The CDR3 is 14 amino acids. CDR3 residues: CASSLVLAGNEQFF. The CDR3, as DNA: TGTGCCAGCAGTTTAGTACTAGCTGGGAATGAGCAGTTCTTC.